This T cell receptor (beta chain) originates from a study of T cells in Graves' hyperthyroidism and ophthalmopathy. Findings and caveats of the study: Patients with ophthalmopathy were separated from those with stable hyperthyroidism by a 13 V-J model.

This clonotype was seen ten or more times. The antigen remains unidentified. This CDR3 has 15 amino acids. Germline CDR1 and CDR2: MDHEN and SYDVKM. The V and J ends lost 5 bases and 5 bases respectively, with 16 bases between them. Amplified regions were TCR beta CDR3 sequences from RNA transcripts. An initial round of RT-PCR targeting the TCR CDR3 relied on the HTBI primer set. TCRdb re-derived calls from the multiplex PCR reads in MiXCR, one entry per CDR3 protein. The sample includes 350,000 or so distinct CDR3 sequences, approximately 18% of them seen just once. Reasons for excluding patients were uncontrolled infection, other autoimmune disease, pregnancy or lactation. It was at first hyperthyroidism diagnosis, before any ophthalmopathy symptoms, that the blood sample was taken. Isolation of PBMCs was performed on approximately 10 ml fresh peripheral blood.

The chain carries TRBV28 and TRBJ1-5; unclear D gene. The origin of this receptor is a woman in her twenties or thirties with Graves' hyperthyroidism that later progressed to Graves' ophthalmopathy. The sample comprised blood. CDR3 in DNA: TGTGCCAGCAGTGACCTTCGGGAGGGCGATCAGCCCCAGCATTTT. It is translated as CASSDLREGDQPQHF. The variable domain in full, completed from reference TRBV28 and TRBJ1-5, reads DVKVTQSSRYLVKRTGEKVFLECVQDMDHENMFWYRQDPGLGLRLIYFSYDVKMKEKGDIPEGYSVSREKKERFSLILESASTNQTSMYLCASSDLREGDQPQHFGDGTRLSIL.